The 10 T cell receptor beta chains presented below share a single source sample, sequenced in a study of post-analysis software for immune sequencing data. Study results and caveats: Compared with controls, patients had more of about five TRBV segments, including TRBV5-6, TRBV5-1 and TRBV20-1.

These receptors' targets are unknown. Built from TCR beta cDNA, the libraries had unique molecular identifiers in them. TCRdb fed the PCR reads into MiXCR, producing one record per CDR3 protein. Of under 900,000 distinct CDR3 sequences in the sample, approximately 50% are singletons; the top ten hold over 4%. Specimen: blood. These receptors came from a girl aged 5-17 years with multiple sclerosis.

The chain joins TRBV7-3 to TRBJ1-2; 8 bases match TRBD1. After removal of 5 bases from V and 8 bases from J, the junction contained 7 bases not matched to a gene. Per the germline V gene, CDR1 is SGHTA and CDR2 is FQGTGA. The CDR3 runs 13 residues. The CDR3 spells CASSPGQGQGYTF. CDR3 bases: TGTGCCAGCAGCCCAGGACAGGGTCAAGGCTACACCTTC.

The chain employs TRBV12-3 or TRBV12-4 and TRBJ1-1; D is possibly TRBD1 (6 bases). This CDR3 is 15 amino acids long. V was clipped by 5 bases and J by 13 bases, with 26 bases between them. The CDR3 is CASSRGGRQTVSDFF. The CDR3 nucleotides read TGTGCCAGCAGTCGGGGGGGGCGACAAACGGTTTCGGATTTCTTT.

This clonotype showed up just a few times. The chain's CDR3 is CASSTGGLAGVPYEQYF. In DNA, the CDR3 is TGTGCCAGCAGCACGGGGGGGCTAGCGGGAGTCCCCTACGAGCAGTACTTC. V is TRBV7-9 and J is TRBJ2-7, with 10 bases lining up with TRBD2. The germline V gene encodes CDR1 SEHNR and CDR2 FQNEAQ (reference sequence). J lost 2 bases, V lost 5 bases, and 12 bases had no gene match. The length of the CDR3 is 17 residues. Variable domain in full (rest from reference TRBV7-9 and TRBJ2-7): DTGVSQNPRHKITKRGQNVTFRCDPISEHNRLYWYRQTLGQGPEFLTYFQNEAQLEKSRLLSDRFSAERPKGSFSTLEIQRTEQGDSAMYLCASSTGGLAGVPYEQYFGPGTRLTVT.

The V gene is TRBV20-1, the J gene TRBJ2-1; D may correspond to TRBD1 or TRBD2 (6 bases each). V lost 7 bases and J lost 1, with 29 bases in between. From germline, CDR1 is DFQATT and CDR2 SNEGSKA (reference sequence). The CDR3 loop spans 19 amino acids. The CDR3 sequence: CSVQDSGVGGQLSYNEQFF. The CDR3 nucleotides are TGCAGTGTCCAAGATTCAGGGGTCGGAGGGCAACTTTCCTACAATGAGCAGTTCTTC.

The J gene is TRBJ2-5, the V gene TRBV20-1; D is possibly TRBD1 (6 bases). With 0 bases removed from V and 5 bases from J, the gap between germline ends came to 16 bases. Germline CDR1 is DFQATT and CDR2 is SNEGSKA (reference sequence). CDR3 length equals 15 residues. In DNA form, the CDR3 reads TGCAGTGCTAGAGATCCCAGGGGAGTGAGGGAGACCCAGTACTTC. Translation: CSARDPRGVRETQYF.

This clonotype was detected a few times. The chain uses TRBV29-1 and TRBJ2-5, with TRBD1 identical over 7 bases. The V segment lost 6 bases and the J segment 4 bases; nucleotides outside the gene matches: 8. The germline CDR1 and CDR2 sequences are SQVTM and ANQGSEA. The CDR3 is 13 amino acids. The CDR3 bases are TGCAGCGTGTCGGGGACAGTAGGAGAGACCCAGTACTTC. Translation gives CSVSGTVGETQYF. Filled out from reference TRBV29-1 and TRBJ2-5, the complete variable domain reads SAVISQKPSRDICQRGTSLTIQCQVDSQVTMMFWYRQQPGQSLTLIATANQGSEATYESGFVIDKFPISRPNLTFSTLTVSNMSPEDSSIYLCSVSGTVGETQYFGPGTRLLVL.

In DNA, the CDR3 is TGTGCCAGCTCACCCCTGGGACTGGCCCTAGCCAAAAACATTCAGTACTTC. This encodes CASSPLGLALAKNIQYF. The V gene is TRBV18, the J gene TRBJ2-4, with D perhaps TRBD2 (6 bases). Trimming removed 3 bases at V and 0 bases at J, with 15 bases between. Germline-derived CDR1 and CDR2 are KGHSH and LQKENI. The CDR3 has 17 residues.

V is TRBV27 and J is TRBJ2-4; D is unclear. The J call is in doubt because the DNA end fits TRBJ2-7 better. The CDR3 sequence is 15 residues long. Per the germline V gene, CDR1 is MNHEY and CDR2 is SMNVEV (reference sequence). CDR3 region: CASSPVPYLSYEQYF. The CDR3 DNA follows: TGTGCCAGCAGTCCAGTCCCCTACCTTTCCTACGAGCAGTACTTC.

The chain has TRBV29-1 and TRBJ2-5, with 7 bases that match TRBD2. CDR3 size: 17 residues. Germline CDR1 and CDR2: SQVTM and ANQGSEA. V trimming: 3 bases; J trimming: 5 bases; junction bases outside the gene matches: 18. The CDR3 spells CSVDSQGRGGSSETQYF. The CDR3 DNA reads as TGCAGCGTTGATTCCCAAGGGAGGGGAGGGAGTTCGGAGACCCAGTACTTC.

This clonotype has more than one count but fewer than ten. The chain couples TRBV20-1 to TRBJ2-7; TRBD2 agrees at 7 bases. Germline values: CDR1 DFQATT, CDR2 SNEGSKA (reference sequence). V shed 5 bases and J 0 bases; nucleotides not matched to a gene: 4. The CDR3 contains 13 residues. CDR3 loop: CSAGGGSSYEQYF. The CDR3 nucleotides are TGCAGTGCTGGGGGAGGGAGCTCCTACGAGCAGTACTTC.